Below, 32 T cell receptor beta chains from the same sample are listed, as sequenced in a study of CD8 T cells in ankylosing spondylitis. TCRdb passed the 5' RACE reads through MiXCR, listing each CDR3 protein once. Found here are 230,000 or so distinct CDR3 sequences, over 15% of them singletons; the top ten hold around 32%. Specimen: blood, either unsorted or a sorted T cell fraction (not recorded which). The receptors originated from a male donor with ankylosing spondylitis or in good health (not recorded which).

Only a few counts were recorded for this clonotype. The chain employs TRBV20-1 and TRBJ2-7, with 8 nucleotides matching TRBD1. This CDR3 spans 13 amino acids. Unmatched junction bases numbered 5, after V lost 2 bases and J lost 5 bases. Germline values: CDR1 DFQATT, CDR2 SNEGSKA (reference sequence). In nucleotides, the CDR3 is TGCAGTGCTAGACCCAGGGGGCAGAACGAGCAGTACTTC. The encoded protein is CSARPRGQNEQYF.

The chain has TRBV14 and TRBJ2-7, with 7 bases aligning to TRBD1. This CDR3 region has 16 residues. Unmatched junction bases numbered 8, after V lost 0 bases and J lost 3 bases. Germline V gene lookup returns CDR1 SGHDN and CDR2 FVKESK. The CDR3, as DNA: TGTGCCAGCAGCCAAGACCTTACGACAGGGTTCTACGAGCAGTACTTC. As protein: CASSQDLTTGFYEQYF.

The V and J genes are TRBV20-1 and TRBJ2-7; 9 nucleotides align to TRBD2. CDR1 DFQATT and CDR2 SNEGSKA come from the germline V gene (reference sequence). V was pared by 3 bases and J by 3 bases, with 3 bases of the junction left unmatched. There are 13 residues in the CDR3. CDR3 amino acids: CSASGRGGYEQYF. The CDR3 bases are TGCAGTGCTAGTGGGCGGGGGGGCTACGAGCAGTACTTC.

The chain combines TRBV29-1 with TRBJ1-1, with 8 bases lining up with TRBD1. The CDR3 sequence is 17 residues long. CDR1 SQVTM and CDR2 ANQGSEA come from the germline V gene. V lost 0 bases, J lost 1 base, and 10 bases stayed unmatched. The CDR3 region has the DNA TGCAGCGTTGAAGACAATGACAGGGGTGGGCCGAACACTGAAGCTTTCTTT. Encoded protein: CSVEDNDRGGPNTEAFF.

V and J are TRBV6-2 or TRBV6-3 and TRBJ2-5; 13 bases are shared with TRBD2. This CDR3 region has 17 residues. The trim removed 5 bases at V and 2 bases at J, leaving 8 bases unmatched. Looked up from germline, CDR1 is MNHEY and CDR2 is SVGEGT. Written as DNA, the CDR3 is TGTGCCAGCAGTCGACCTCCGGGACTAGCGGGACAAGAGACCCAGTACTTC. It is translated as CASSRPPGLAGQETQYF.

The J gene is TRBJ1-1, the V gene TRBV2; no definite D call. Germline assignment: CDR1 SNHLY and CDR2 FYNNEI. V was trimmed by 2 bases and J by 7 bases, leaving 17 bases between them. This CDR3 comprises 15 residues. This CDR3 reads CASSELAEIDGEAFF. DNA of the CDR3: TGTGCCAGCAGTGAATTGGCCGAGATTGATGGTGAAGCTTTCTTT. Supplemented by reference TRBV2 and TRBJ1-1, the full variable domain reads EPEVTQTPSHQVTQMGQEVILRCVPISNHLYFYWYRQILGQKVEFLVSFYNNEISEKSEIFDDQFSVERPDGSNFTLKIRSTKLEDSAMYFCASSELAEIDGEAFFGQGTRLTVV.

The chain recombines TRBV20-1 with TRBJ2-7; D is unresolved. Trimming took 5 bases from V and 3 from J, leaving 17 bases between them. Germline V gene lookup returns CDR1 DFQATT and CDR2 SNEGSKA (reference sequence). The CDR3 is 14 amino acids. The CDR3 nucleotides read TGCAGTGCTCCAAGGTTAAAAGCGTTCTACGAGCAGTACTTC. Protein product: CSAPRLKAFYEQYF.

This clonotype appeared a few times. The CDR3 is CSVVRGTEAFF. CDR3 nucleotides: TGCAGCGTTGTTCGTGGCACTGAAGCTTTCTTT. V gene TRBV29-1 combines with J gene TRBJ1-1, with no clear D. In germline, CDR1 is SQVTM, CDR2 ANQGSEA. CDR3 size: 11 residues. Trimming removed 4 bases at V and 4 bases at J, with 7 bases between.

This clonotype was observed many times. The V call is TRBV4-1, the J call TRBJ1-1, with unresolved D. The CDR3 loop spans 13 amino acids. Germline values: CDR1 MGHRA, CDR2 YSYEKL. V was shortened by 1 base and J by 7 bases, with 10 bases between the two germline ends. DNA for the CDR3: TGCGCCAGCAGCCAAGTGGAGTCGGGTGAAGCTTTCTTT. Its translation: CASSQVESGEAFF.

This clonotype was seen a handful of times. The CDR3 DNA sequence: TGCGCCAGCAGCCTTACATCGGGTGGCCCCTACAATGAGCAGTTCTTC. Encoded protein: CASSLTSGGPYNEQFF. V usage is TRBV5-1 and J usage is TRBJ2-1; D unclear. Germline lookup yields CDR1 SGHRS and CDR2 YFSETQ. With 4 bases removed from V and 2 bases from J, the gap between germline ends came to 16 bases. This CDR3 is 16 amino acids long.

The chain is built from TRBV12-3 or TRBV12-4 and TRBJ2-5; tentative D call: TRBD2 (6 bases). This CDR3 is 15 amino acids long. The V and J ends lost 3 bases and 5 bases respectively, with 16 bases between them. Here the CDR3 reads CASSFHGREWETQYF. The CDR3 DNA reads as TGTGCCAGCAGTTTCCACGGACGGGAGTGGGAGACCCAGTACTTC.

This rearrangement joins TRBV11-2 to TRBJ2-3; D call uncertain. The CDR3 sequence is 15 residues long. CDR1 and CDR2 from the germline V gene are SGHAT and FQNNGV. Between the trimmed V and J ends, which lost 0 bases and 10 bases, there was a span of 17 bases. The CDR3 loop is CASSLDGQVRSAQYF. For the CDR3, the DNA is TGTGCCAGCAGCTTAGATGGGCAAGTGCGATCCGCGCAGTATTTT.

This clonotype has more than one count but fewer than ten. V is TRBV5-5 and J is TRBJ2-7; 10 bases align to TRBD1. Germline V CDR1 and CDR2: SGHKS, YYEKEE (reference sequence). Losses at the gene ends were 4 bases for V and 5 bases for J; bases not matched to a gene: 6. The CDR3 covers 14 residues. The CDR3 bases are TGTGCCAGCAGCGGGACAGGGGCGCTCCACGAGCAGTACTTC. The encoded protein is CASSGTGALHEQYF.

Many counts were recorded for this clonotype. The chain has TRBV27 and TRBJ2-5; 12 nucleotides align to TRBD2. Germline V gene data show CDR1 as MNHEY and CDR2 as SMNVEV (reference sequence). With 6 bases clipped from V and 4 bases from J, the junction kept 9 bases outside the gene matches. The CDR3 extends over 16 amino acids. The CDR3 DNA reads as TGTGCCAGCAGCGTATCTAGCGGGAGGGCGGGAGAGACCCAGTACTTC. Its translation: CASSVSSGRAGETQYF.

This clonotype was recorded at least ten times. This sequence joins TRBV10-3 and TRBJ2-3, with 7 bases identical to TRBD2. From germline, CDR1 is ENHRY and CDR2 SYGVKD. The CDR3 consists of 14 residues. J lost 5 bases, V lost 10 bases, and 12 bases had no gene match. DNA of the CDR3: TGTGCCACCGCCTTAGCGGGTGGTGGAGATACGCAGTATTTT. Its protein is CATALAGGGDTQYF.

In its sample, this clonotype was seen a few times. The rearrangement joins TRBV6-5 to TRBJ2-7, with TRBD2 matching over 12 bases. Losses at the gene ends were 4 bases for V and 5 bases for J; bases not matched to a gene: 9. Germline lookup yields CDR1 MNHEY and CDR2 SVGAGI. CDR3 length: 16 amino acids. CDR3 residues: CASSSSGRATFHEQYF. In DNA form, the CDR3 reads TGTGCCAGCAGTTCTAGCGGGAGGGCCACGTTTCACGAGCAGTACTTC.

The chain recombines TRBV28 with TRBJ2-2; D remains unclear. The length of the CDR3 is 13 residues. Trimming left V 1 base short and J 7 bases short, with 7 bases between. In germline, CDR1 is MDHEN, CDR2 SYDVKM. DNA of the CDR3: TGTGCCAGCAGTTTATATGGTGGCGGGGAGCTGTTTTTT. Protein product: CASSLYGGGELFF.

Concerning this clonotype: One base away lies a much larger clone, so this may be a sequencing read error. The chain couples TRBV7-9 to TRBJ1-1; 10 bases line up with TRBD1. Germline values: CDR1 SEHNR, CDR2 FQNEAQ (reference sequence). This CDR3 region has 15 residues. This chain's CDR3 is CACSPSGTGVTEAFF. CDR3 in DNA: TGTGCCTGCAGCCCGTCCGGGACAGGGGTAACTGAAGCTTTCTTT.

This rearrangement joins TRBV29-1 to TRBJ1-4; no firm D call. The CDR3 is 13 residues long. From germline, CDR1 is SQVTM and CDR2 ANQGSEA. Trimming stripped 7 bases from V and 0 bases from J, with 9 bases between. The chain's CDR3 is CSARTATNEKLFF. For the CDR3, the DNA is TGCAGCGCCCGGACTGCAACTAATGAAAAACTGTTTTTT.

There are a few counts of this clonotype. The V gene is TRBV12-3 or TRBV12-4, the J gene TRBJ2-2; perhaps D is TRBD1 or TRBD2 (5 bases each). Deletions cut 6 bases from V and 4 bases from J, with 12 bases between. CDR3 length: 14 residues. The CDR3 nucleotides read TGTGCCAGCAGCCCCAGGGAGTCCACCGGGGAGCTGTTTTTT. Translation gives CASSPRESTGELFF.

The chain recombines TRBV11-3 with TRBJ2-3; possible D gene TRBD2, 5 bases. The CDR3 covers 15 residues. V was clipped by 0 bases and J by 2 bases, with 9 bases between them. CDR1 SGHNT and CDR2 YENEEA come from the germline V gene. CDR3 protein: CASSLEGAVTDTQYF. Here the CDR3 DNA reads TGTGCCAGCAGCTTAGAGGGAGCGGTCACAGATACGCAGTATTTT. Filled out from reference TRBV11-3 and TRBJ2-3, the complete variable domain reads EAGVVQSPRYKIIEKKQPVAFWCNPISGHNTLYWYLQNLGQGPELLIRYENEEAVDDSQLPKDRFSAERLKGVDSTLKIQPAELGDSAVYLCASSLEGAVTDTQYFGPGTRLTVL.

The table lists this clonotype with many counts. The chain has TRBV7-2 and TRBJ2-1, with unresolved D. CDR1 and CDR2 (germline): SGHTA, FQGNSA. The ends were cut back, 1 base at V and 8 bases at J, with 15 bases in the middle. This CDR3 is built from 15 residues. This CDR3 reads CASSLVVTANYEQFF. The CDR3 DNA is TGTGCCAGCAGCTTAGTGGTAACCGCGAACTATGAGCAGTTCTTC.

This clonotype occurred many times. The V and J genes are TRBV29-1 and TRBJ2-1; 9 bases align to TRBD1. The CDR3 sequence is 16 residues long. The ends lost 5 bases at V and 1 base at J; junction bases unmatched: 9. Per the germline V gene, CDR1 is SQVTM and CDR2 is ANQGSEA. CDR3 in DNA: TGCAGCGTTAATTACGGGACAGGGTTATCCTACAATGAGCAGTTCTTC. Its protein is CSVNYGTGLSYNEQFF.

The V and J genes are TRBV20-1 and TRBJ2-2; 14 bases map to TRBD2. Germline lookup yields CDR1 DFQATT and CDR2 SNEGSKA (reference sequence). Unmatched junction bases numbered 14, after V lost 3 bases and J lost 5 bases. This CDR3 has 19 amino acids. The CDR3 reads CSASLEPGLAGAETGELFF. The CDR3 region has the DNA TGCAGTGCTAGTCTTGAACCGGGACTAGCGGGAGCAGAGACCGGGGAGCTGTTTTTT.

The chain links TRBV7-9 to TRBJ2-1, with a weak D call TRBD2 (5 bases). Germline CDR1 is SEHNR and CDR2 is FQNEAQ (reference sequence). V was shortened by 1 base and J by 6 bases, with 10 bases between the two germline ends. The CDR3 is 14 amino acids. The CDR3 DNA sequence: TGTGCCAGCAGCTTAGTTCCTAGCAGCAATGAGCAGTTCTTC. Its protein product is CASSLVPSSNEQFF.

In this sample, this clonotype turned up many times. The rearrangement uses TRBV27 and TRBJ2-2; D remains ambiguous. CDR1 and CDR2 (germline): MNHEY, SMNVEV (reference sequence). Between the trimmed V and J ends, which lost 2 bases and 0 bases, there was a span of 10 bases. The CDR3 runs to 16 residues. This chain's CDR3 is CASSLSRFANTGELFF. In DNA, the CDR3 is TGTGCCAGCAGTTTAAGTCGGTTCGCGAACACCGGGGAGCTGTTTTTT.

The chain recombines TRBV28 with TRBJ1-4; perhaps TRBD1 as D (5 bases). The CDR3 extends over 14 amino acids. V lost 6 bases and J lost 5, with 13 bases in between. The germline gives CDR1 MDHEN, CDR2 SYDVKM. DNA for the CDR3: TGTGCCAGCAGGGTAGGGGTCCCCAATGAAAAACTGTTTTTT. It encodes CASRVGVPNEKLFF.

Only a few counts were recorded for this clonotype. The chain joins TRBV7-9 to TRBJ2-1; 7 bases match TRBD2. Germline CDR1 and CDR2: SEHNR and FQNEAQ (reference sequence). V gave up 5 bases and J gave up 7 bases; unmatched junction bases: 14. The CDR3 runs 16 residues. The CDR3 here is CASSPFVGGPRNEQFF. In DNA, the CDR3 is TGTGCCAGCAGCCCGTTTGTGGGAGGGCCTAGAAATGAGCAGTTCTTC.

J is TRBJ2-1 and V is TRBV12-3 or TRBV12-4, with a weak D call TRBD2 (6 bases). The length of the CDR3 is 14 residues. V was pared by 1 base and J by 8 bases, with 12 bases between. For the CDR3, the DNA is TGTGCCAGCAGTTTAGGGCTAGCGTTAGATGAGCAGTTCTTC. It specifies CASSLGLALDEQFF.

The chain uses TRBV7-9 and TRBJ2-1; 12 bases align to TRBD2. V lost 1 base to trimming and J lost 10 bases; unmatched junction nucleotides: 8. This CDR3 comprises 16 residues. Per the germline V gene, CDR1 is SEHNR and CDR2 is FQNEAQ (reference sequence). CDR3 sequence reads: CASSLVTSGSSEEQFF. The CDR3 DNA is TGTGCCAGCAGCTTAGTGACTAGCGGGAGTTCTGAAGAGCAGTTCTTC.

There are a few counts of this clonotype. The V gene is TRBV12-3 or TRBV12-4, the J gene TRBJ2-7; TRBD1 aligns across 7 bases. V shed 3 bases and J 1 base; nucleotides not matched to a gene: 3. The CDR3 is 14 amino acids. CDR3 sequence: CASSFRTGSYEQYF. The CDR3 DNA is TGTGCCAGCAGTTTTCGGACAGGATCCTACGAGCAGTACTTC.

This clonotype came up a few times. CDR3 in DNA: TGCAGCGTCGTCCTAGCGGGAGGGCTTGAGCAGTTCTTC. Residues: CSVVLAGGLEQFF. The chain uses TRBV29-1 and TRBJ2-1, with 12 bases aligning to TRBD2. CDR1 and CDR2 (germline): SQVTM, ANQGSEA. Germline trimming cut 6 bases from V and 9 bases from J; bases unmatched to any gene: 6. The CDR3 loop spans 13 amino acids.